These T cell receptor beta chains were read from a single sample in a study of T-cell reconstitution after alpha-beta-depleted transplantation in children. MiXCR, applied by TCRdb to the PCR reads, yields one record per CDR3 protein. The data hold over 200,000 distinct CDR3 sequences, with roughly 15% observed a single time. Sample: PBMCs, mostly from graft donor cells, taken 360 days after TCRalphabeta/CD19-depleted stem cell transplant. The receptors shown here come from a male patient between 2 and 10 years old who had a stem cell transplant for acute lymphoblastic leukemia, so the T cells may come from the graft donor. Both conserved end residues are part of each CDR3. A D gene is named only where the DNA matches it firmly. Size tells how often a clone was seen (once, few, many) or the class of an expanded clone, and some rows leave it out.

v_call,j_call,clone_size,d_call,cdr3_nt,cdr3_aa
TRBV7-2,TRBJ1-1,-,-,TGTGCCAGCACCCCCCGGACGGGAAACACTGAAGCTTTCTTT,CASTPRTGNTEAFF
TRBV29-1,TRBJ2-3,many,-,TGCAGCCTGGGGTGGGCGGCGAGCACAGATACGCAGTATTTT,CSLGWAASTDTQYF
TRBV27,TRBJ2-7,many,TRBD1,TGTGCCAGCAGTTTAATGACAGGGCCCTACGAGCAGTACTTC,CASSLMTGPYEQYF
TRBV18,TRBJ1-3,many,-,TGTGCCAGCTCAACGACAGGTTCCTCTGGAAACACCATATATTTT,CASSTTGSSGNTIYF
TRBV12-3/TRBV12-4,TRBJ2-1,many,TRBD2,TGTGCCAGCAGTCGCTCGGGACTAGGGGATAGTGAGCAGTTCTTC,CASSRSGLGDSEQFF
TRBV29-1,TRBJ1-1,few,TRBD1,TGCAGCGTTGAAGATATAGGGGACAGGGGCATACTTGAAGCTTTCTTT,CSVEDIGDRGILEAFF
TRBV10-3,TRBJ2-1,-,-,TGTGCCACCGGGAATCGCAATGAGCAGTTCTTC,CATGNRNEQFF
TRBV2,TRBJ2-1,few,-,TGTGCCACCCTAAGGGGGAGAAATGAGCAGTTCTTC,CATLRGRNEQFF
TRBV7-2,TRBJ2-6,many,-,TGTGCCAGCAGCTTGGGACTGACGAGCTCTGGGGCCAACGTCCTGACTTTC,CASSLGLTSSGANVLTF
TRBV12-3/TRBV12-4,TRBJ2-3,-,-,TGTGCCAGCAGTTTAGCGCGGTTTATTGCTACTAGCACAGATACGCAGTATTTT,CASSLARFIATSTDTQYF
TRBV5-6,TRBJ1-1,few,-,TGTGCCAGCAGCTTGCAGGGGATGAACACTGAAGCTTTCTTT,CASSLQGMNTEAFF
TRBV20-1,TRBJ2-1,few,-,TGCAGTGCTAGTCGGGACTCTGCCGCCTACAATGAGCAGTTCTTC,CSASRDSAAYNEQFF
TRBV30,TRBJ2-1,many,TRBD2,TGTGCCTGGAGGGCTACTAGCGGGTGGGTGGATGAGCAGTTCTTC,CAWRATSGWVDEQFF
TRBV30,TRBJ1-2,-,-,TGTGCCTGGAGTGTAGGAGCGAGATATACAGGCTACACCTTC,CAWSVGARYTGYTF
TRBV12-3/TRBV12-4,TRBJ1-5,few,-,TGTGCCAGCAGTTTAACAGAGCATCAGCCCCAGCATTTT,CASSLTEHQPQHF
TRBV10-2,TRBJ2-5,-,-,TGCGCCAGCAGACTGGGGGGAGAGACCCAGTACTTC,CASRLGGETQYF
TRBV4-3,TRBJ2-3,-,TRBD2,TGCGCCAGCAGCCAAGCTCGACTAGCGGGGGCCTTTAGCACAGATACGCAGTATTTT,CASSQARLAGAFSTDTQYF
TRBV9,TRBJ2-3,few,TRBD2,TGTGCCAGCAGCGTAGTTGGGACTAGCGGGGGTACGCAGTATTTT,CASSVVGTSGGTQYF
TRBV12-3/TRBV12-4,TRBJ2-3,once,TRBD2,TGTGCCAGCACCCGGACTAGCCCCCCAGATACGCAGTATTTT,CASTRTSPPDTQYF
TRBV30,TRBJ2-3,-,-,TGTGCCTTGGGGATAACACCCGCAGATACGCAGTATTTT,CALGITPADTQYF
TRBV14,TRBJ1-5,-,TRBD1,TGTGCCAGCAGCCTCGCACGGGACAGGGTAAATCAGCCCCAGCATTTT,CASSLARDRVNQPQHF
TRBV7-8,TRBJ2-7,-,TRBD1,TGTGCCAGCAGCTTACCGGGACAGGAGAACGAGCAGTACTTC,CASSLPGQENEQYF
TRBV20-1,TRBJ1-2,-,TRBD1,TGCAGTGCAAACCGAGGACAGGGTATTCTATTTAACTATGGCTACACCTTC,CSANRGQGILFNYGYTF
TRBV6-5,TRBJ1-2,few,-,TGTGCCAGCAGAGCCGGGACGGCCGATAACTATGGCTACACCTTC,CASRAGTADNYGYTF
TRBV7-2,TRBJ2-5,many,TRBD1,TGTGCCAGCAGCTTAGCAGGGGGCTATGTGGAGACCCAGTACTTC,CASSLAGGYVETQYF
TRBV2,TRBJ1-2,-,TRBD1,TGTGCCAGCAGTCCCCGACAGGGTGCTATCTCCTTCTATGGCTACACCTTC,CASSPRQGAISFYGYTF
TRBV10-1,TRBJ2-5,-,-,TGCGCCAGCAGTGGAAGAGGAGTGGAGACCCAGTACTTC,CASSGRGVETQYF
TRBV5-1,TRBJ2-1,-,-,TGCGCCAGCAGCTTGGCCCGGGGCGACGGGAATGAGCAGTTCTTC,CASSLARGDGNEQFF
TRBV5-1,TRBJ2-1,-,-,TGCGCCAGCATCTTTGGGGACTACAATGAGCAGTTCTTC,CASIFGDYNEQFF
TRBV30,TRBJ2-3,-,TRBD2,TGTGCCAGCGGGACTAGCGGGGTCCCAGATACGCAGTATTTT,CASGTSGVPDTQYF
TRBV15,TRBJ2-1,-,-,TGTGCCACCAGCAGAGATCTGTCTGGCAGGAGCCCGGAGCAGTTCTTC,CATSRDLSGRSPEQFF
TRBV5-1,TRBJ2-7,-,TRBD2,TGCGCCAGCAGCTTATCAGGCGGGAGGGCCGAAGAGCAGTACTTC,CASSLSGGRAEEQYF
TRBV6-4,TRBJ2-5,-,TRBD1,TGTGCCAGCTGTTTATCCTCTTCCGGGACAGATACCGCTCAAGAGACCCAGTACTTC,CASCLSSSGTDTAQETQYF
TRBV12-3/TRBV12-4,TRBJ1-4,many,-,TGTGCCAGCAGTCGGGGTAGTGAAAAACTGTTTTTT,CASSRGSEKLFF
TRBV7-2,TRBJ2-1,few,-,TGTGCCAGCAGCTTCCCGGGTTTCAGGAATGAGCAGTTCTTC,CASSFPGFRNEQFF
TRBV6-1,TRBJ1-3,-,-,TGTGCCAGCACCTCCTTGGGGACCTTTTCCTCTGGAAACACCATATATTTT,CASTSLGTFSSGNTIYF
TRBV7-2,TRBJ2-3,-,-,TGTGCCAGCAGCATTATATCACTGGACACAGATACGCAGTATTTT,CASSIISLDTDTQYF
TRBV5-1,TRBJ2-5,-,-,TGCGCCAGCAGCTTCTCCGAACAAGAGACCCAGTACTTC,CASSFSEQETQYF
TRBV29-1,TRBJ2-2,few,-,TGCAGCGTGGAGCAGGGGTCCTTCTTTAACACCGGGGAGCTGTTTTTT,CSVEQGSFFNTGELFF
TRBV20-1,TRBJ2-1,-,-,TGCAGTGCTAGAAGACGGCTCAATGAGCAGTTCTTC,CSARRRLNEQFF
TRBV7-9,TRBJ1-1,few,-,TGTGCCAGCAGCGCGCAGGGTATGGAAACTTTCTTT,CASSAQGMETFF
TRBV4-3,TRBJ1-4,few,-,TGCGCCAGCAGCCAAGATTCAGGAGCGGGGAATGAAAAACTGTTTTTT,CASSQDSGAGNEKLFF
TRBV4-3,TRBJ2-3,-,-,TGCGCCAGCAGCCAAGATCCTGCAGCCGATACGCAGTATTTT,CASSQDPAADTQYF
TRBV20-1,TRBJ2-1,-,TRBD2,TGCAGTGCTACGAGACTAGCGGGGTACAATGAGCAGTTCTTC,CSATRLAGYNEQFF
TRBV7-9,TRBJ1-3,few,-,TGTGCCCTAACAGAGGGATGGGGAAACACCATATATTTT,CALTEGWGNTIYF
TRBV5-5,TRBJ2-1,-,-,TGTGCCAGCACCCTCTGGGAGGGGGCGGGAGAGCAGTTCTTC,CASTLWEGAGEQFF
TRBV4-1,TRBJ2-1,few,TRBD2,TGCGCCAGCAGCCAGTCCTCCCGGACTAGCGGGGGAAATGAGCAGTTCTTC,CASSQSSRTSGGNEQFF
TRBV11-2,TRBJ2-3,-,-,TGTGCCAGCAGCCCCCCTTGGGACACGCAGTATTTT,CASSPPWDTQYF
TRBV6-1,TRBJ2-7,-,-,TGTGCGGTCGAGGAACTCGAGCAGTACTTC,CAVEELEQYF